These T cell receptor beta chains were read from a single sample in a study of persistence of HIV-infected CD4 T cells. The antigens of these receptors remain unknown. TCRdb's copy holds only in-frame clones and misses some; the assay was immunoSEQ multiplex PCR. The sample records some 39,000 clones, around 86% being singletons. Specimen: cultured CD4+ T cells from PBMCs, collected from a patient who received antiretroviral therapy. The receptors shown here come from an adult with HIV. The donor label of this sample is uncertain. The CDR3 runs from the conserved cysteine through the conserved F or W. The D gene is left open where the match is weak. Expanded clones get a size class; other rows say once, few or many, or leave the size out.

>TRBJ2-1|16|TRBD2|-|TRBV5-6
CASSHGLAGFPNEQFF
TGTGCCAGCAGCCACGGACTAGCGGGGTTCCCTAATGAGCAGTTCTTC
>TRBJ2-3|16|TRBD1|-|TRBV7-8
CASSSSWQGAKDTQYF
TGTGCCAGCAGCTCCTCTTGGCAGGGGGCTAAAGATACGCAGTATTTT
>TRBJ1-5|14|-|-|TRBV7-2
CASSLPGFNQPQHF
TGTGCCAGCAGCTTACCAGGGTTCAATCAGCCCCAGCATTTT
>TRBJ2-1|15|TRBD2|-|TRBV10-1
CASSEQRGGYNEQFF
TGCGCCAGCAGTGAACAGCGGGGGGGCTACAATGAGCAGTTCTTC
>TRBJ2-5|16|TRBD2|-|TRBV5-8
CASSLYSGGYQETQYF
TGTGCCAGCAGCTTGTATAGCGGGGGATATCAAGAGACCCAGTACTTC
>TRBJ1-5|16|-|-|TRBV2
CASSEGSEYSNQPQHF
TGTGCCAGCAGTGAAGGTTCCGAATATAGCAATCAGCCCCAGCATTTT
>TRBJ1-6|14|-|-|TRBV6-5
CASSPRGNNSPLHF
TGTGCCAGCAGTCCTAGGGGAAATAATTCACCCCTCCACTTT
>TRBJ2-1|15|TRBD2|-|TRBV27
CASSLRIAGINEQFF
TGTGCCAGCAGTTTGAGGATAGCGGGGATCAATGAGCAGTTCTTC
>TRBJ1-5|13|-|-|TRBV6-4
CASPKKVNQPQHF
TGTGCCAGCCCCAAGAAAGTCAATCAGCCCCAGCATTTT
>TRBJ2-4|14|TRBD1|-|TRBV13
CASSFGQGKNIQYF
TGTGCCAGCAGCTTCGGACAGGGCAAAAACATTCAGTACTTC
>TRBJ1-6|14|-|-|TRBV5-1
CASRREGGHSPLHF
TGCGCCAGCAGACGGGAGGGGGGACATTCACCCCTCCACTTT
>TRBJ2-3|15|TRBD2|once|TRBV5-1
CASSFDGGVTDTQYF
TGCGCCAGCAGCTTCGACGGGGGGGTCACAGATACGCAGTATTTT
>TRBJ1-2|14|-|-|TRBV10-3
CAISETGQLYGYTF
TGTGCCATCAGTGAGACCGGACAGCTTTATGGCTACACCTTC
>TRBJ2-7|14|-|-|TRBV30
CAWSVVRGSGEQYF
TGTGCCTGGAGTGTGGTCAGGGGCTCTGGTGAGCAGTACTTC
>TRBJ2-2|13|-|-|TRBV7-2
CASSLAGSGELFF
TGTGCCAGCAGCTTAGCAGGGTCCGGGGAGCTGTTTTTT
>TRBJ1-5|14|-|-|TRBV6-5
CASQSGGGNQPQHF
TGTGCCTCCCAATCCGGGGGTGGCAATCAGCCCCAGCATTTT
>TRBJ2-5|16|-|-|TRBV6-5
CASSYTNRPRQETQYF
TGTGCCAGCAGTTACACTAACAGGCCCCGCCAAGAGACCCAGTACTTC
>TRBJ1-1|14|-|few|TRBV5-4
CASSQVSVNTEAFF
TGTGCCAGCAGCCAAGTCTCTGTGAACACTGAAGCTTTCTTT
>TRBJ2-2|16|-|-|TRBV6-5
CASSYSWGANTGELFF
TGTGCCAGCAGTTACTCATGGGGGGCGAACACCGGGGAGCTGTTTTTT
>TRBJ2-5|11|-|-|TRBV19
CASSSTETQYF
TGTGCCAGTAGTAGTACAGAGACCCAGTACTTC
>TRBJ1-1|13|-|-|TRBV20-1
CSASSTANTEAFF
TGCAGTGCTAGTTCAACCGCGAACACTGAAGCTTTCTTT
>TRBJ2-1|15|-|-|TRBV30
CAWSSGISSYNEQFF
TGTGCCTGGAGTTCAGGAATTAGCTCCTACAATGAGCAGTTCTTC